The clone carrying this T cell receptor (beta chain) was picked up a small number of times. The J segment lost 3 bases and the V segment lost 4 bases, leaving 11 bases of the junction unmatched. Germline V gene data show CDR1 as LGHDT and CDR2 as YNNKEL (reference sequence). The CDR3 loop spans 16 amino acids. The data derive from a study of T-cell reconstitution after alpha-beta-depleted transplantation in children. Researchers prepared the TCRbeta library using unique molecular identifiers, the study reports. One entry per CDR3 protein results from TCRdb running MiXCR on the PCR reads. The sample has just under 550,000 distinct CDR3 sequences; around 16% are singletons.

The chain links TRBV3-1 to TRBJ2-7, with 8 positions matching TRBD2. The sequence came from a human donor who donated a stem cell graft to a child with acute lymphoblastic leukemia. The sequences come from PBMCs from the stem cell graft donor, collected from the stem cell graft. CDR3 DNA sequence: TGTGCCAGCAGCCCGCTAATTGGACTAGCCTACTACGAGCAGTACTTC. It codes for CASSPLIGLAYYEQYF.